This T cell receptor (beta chain) was captured in a study of patients and donors after allogeneic stem cell transplantation. TCRdb passed the RT-PCR reads through MiXCR, listing each CDR3 protein once. In the table there are some 880,000 distinct CDR3 sequences, roughly 18% of which are singletons. CDR1 and CDR2 (germline): MNHEY, SMNVEV (reference sequence). The CDR3 covers 13 residues. V was shortened by 3 bases and J by 8 bases, with 13 bases between the two germline ends. This clonotype has only a few counts. The source material was blood, either unsorted or a sorted T cell fraction (not recorded which). The rearrangement joins TRBV27 to TRBJ1-2; D is ambiguous. The clonotype originates from a human donor who was either an allogeneic HSCT recipient or a stem cell or donor lymphocyte infusion donor (not recorded which). It is not recorded whose cells these are; they may come from a transplant donor. The CDR3 reads CASSFGVRQGYTF. DNA for the CDR3: TGTGCCAGCAGTTTTGGGGTTCGGCAAGGCTACACCTTC.